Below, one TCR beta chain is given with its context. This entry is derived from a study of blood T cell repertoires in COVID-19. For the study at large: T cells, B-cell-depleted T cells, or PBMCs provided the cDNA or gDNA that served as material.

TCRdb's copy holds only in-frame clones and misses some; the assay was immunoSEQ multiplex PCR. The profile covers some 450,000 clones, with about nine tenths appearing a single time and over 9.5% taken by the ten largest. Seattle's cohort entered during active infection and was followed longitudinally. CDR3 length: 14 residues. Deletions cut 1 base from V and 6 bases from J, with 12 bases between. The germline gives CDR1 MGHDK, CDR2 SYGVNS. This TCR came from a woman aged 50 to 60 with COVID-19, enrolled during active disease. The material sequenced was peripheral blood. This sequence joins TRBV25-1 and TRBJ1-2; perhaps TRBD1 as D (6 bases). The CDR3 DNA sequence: TGTGCCAGCAGTGAATGGGGGGGGCAGGATGGCTACACCTTC. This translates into CASSEWGGQDGYTF.